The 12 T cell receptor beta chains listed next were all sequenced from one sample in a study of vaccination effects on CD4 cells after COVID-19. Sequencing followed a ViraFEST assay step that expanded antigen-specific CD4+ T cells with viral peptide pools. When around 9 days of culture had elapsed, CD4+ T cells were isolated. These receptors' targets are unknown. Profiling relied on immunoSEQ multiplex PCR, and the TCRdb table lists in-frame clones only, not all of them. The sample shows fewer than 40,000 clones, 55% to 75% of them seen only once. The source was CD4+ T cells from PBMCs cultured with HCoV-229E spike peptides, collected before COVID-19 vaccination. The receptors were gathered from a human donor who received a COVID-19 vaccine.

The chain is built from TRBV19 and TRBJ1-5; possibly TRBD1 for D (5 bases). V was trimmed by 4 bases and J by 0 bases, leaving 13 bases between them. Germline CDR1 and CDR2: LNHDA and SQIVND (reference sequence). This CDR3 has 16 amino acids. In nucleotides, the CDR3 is TGTGCCAGTAGTAAGGACACCTATTATAGCAATCAGCCCCAGCATTTT. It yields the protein CASSKDTYYSNQPQHF. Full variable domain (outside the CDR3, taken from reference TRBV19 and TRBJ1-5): DGGITQSPKYLFRKEGQNVTLSCEQNLNHDAMYWYRQDPGQGLRLIYYSQIVNDFQKGDIAEGYSVSREKKESFPLTVTSAQKNPTAFYLCASSKDTYYSNQPQHFGDGTRLSIL.

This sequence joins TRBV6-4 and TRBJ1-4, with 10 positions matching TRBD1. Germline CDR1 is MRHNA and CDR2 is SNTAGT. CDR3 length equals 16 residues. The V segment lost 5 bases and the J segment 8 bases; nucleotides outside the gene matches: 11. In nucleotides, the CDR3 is TGTGCCAGCAGTACGGCCGGGGACAGGGGTGACGAAAAACTGTTTTTT. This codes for CASSTAGDRGDEKLFF.

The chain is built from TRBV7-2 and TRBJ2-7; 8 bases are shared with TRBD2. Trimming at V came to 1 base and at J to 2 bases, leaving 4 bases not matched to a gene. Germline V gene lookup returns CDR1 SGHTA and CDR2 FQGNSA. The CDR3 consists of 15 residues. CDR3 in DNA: TGTGCCAGCAGCTTAGACAGCGGGGGAACCTACGAGCAGTACTTC. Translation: CASSLDSGGTYEQYF.

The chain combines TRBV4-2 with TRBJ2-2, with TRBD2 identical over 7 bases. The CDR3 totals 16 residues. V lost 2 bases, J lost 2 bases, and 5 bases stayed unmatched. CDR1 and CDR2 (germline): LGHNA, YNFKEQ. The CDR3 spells CASSQLPGGNTGELFF. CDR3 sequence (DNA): TGTGCCAGCAGCCAACTTCCGGGGGGAAACACCGGGGAGCTGTTTTTT.

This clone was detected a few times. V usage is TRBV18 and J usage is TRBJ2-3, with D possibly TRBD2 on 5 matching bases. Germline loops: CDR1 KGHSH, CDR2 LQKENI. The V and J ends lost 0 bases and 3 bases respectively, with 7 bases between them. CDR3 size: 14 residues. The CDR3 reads CASSPPVATDTQYF. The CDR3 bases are TGTGCCAGCTCACCACCGGTAGCGACAGATACGCAGTATTTT.

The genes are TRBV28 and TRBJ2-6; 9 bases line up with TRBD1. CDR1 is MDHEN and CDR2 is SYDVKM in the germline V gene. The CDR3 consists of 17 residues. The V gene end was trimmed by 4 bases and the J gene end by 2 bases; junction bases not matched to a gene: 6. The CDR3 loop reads CASSSGQGRAGANVLTF. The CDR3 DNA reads TGTGCCAGCAGTTCGGGACAGGGAAGAGCTGGGGCCAACGTCCTGACTTTC.

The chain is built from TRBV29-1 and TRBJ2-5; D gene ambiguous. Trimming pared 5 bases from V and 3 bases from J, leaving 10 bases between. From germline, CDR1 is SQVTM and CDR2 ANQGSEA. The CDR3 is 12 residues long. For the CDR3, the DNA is TGCAGCGTTACGGGCGCGAAAGAGACCCAGTACTTC. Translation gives CSVTGAKETQYF.

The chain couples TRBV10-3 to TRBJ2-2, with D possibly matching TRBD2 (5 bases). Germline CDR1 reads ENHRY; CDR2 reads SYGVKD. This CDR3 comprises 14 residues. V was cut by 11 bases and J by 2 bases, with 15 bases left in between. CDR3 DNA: TGTGCCTCCCGGCTAGCAGACAACACCGGGGAGCTGTTTTTT. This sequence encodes CASRLADNTGELFF.

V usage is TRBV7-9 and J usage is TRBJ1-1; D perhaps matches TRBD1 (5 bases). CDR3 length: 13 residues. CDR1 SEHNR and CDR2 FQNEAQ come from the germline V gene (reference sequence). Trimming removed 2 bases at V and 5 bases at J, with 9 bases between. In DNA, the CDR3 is TGTGCCAGCAGCTTAATGGGGGAAACTGAAGCTTTCTTT. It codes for CASSLMGETEAFF. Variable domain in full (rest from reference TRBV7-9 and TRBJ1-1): DTGVSQNPRHKITKRGQNVTFRCDPISEHNRLYWYRQTLGQGPEFLTYFQNEAQLEKSRLLSDRFSAERPKGSFSTLEIQRTEQGDSAMYLCASSLMGETEAFFGQGTRLTVV.

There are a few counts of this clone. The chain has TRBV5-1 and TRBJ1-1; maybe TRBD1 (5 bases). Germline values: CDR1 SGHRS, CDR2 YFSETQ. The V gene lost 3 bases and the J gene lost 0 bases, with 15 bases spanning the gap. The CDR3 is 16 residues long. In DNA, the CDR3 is TGCGCCAGCAGCTCTCTAAACGGGGGGATGAACACTGAAGCTTTCTTT. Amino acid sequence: CASSSLNGGMNTEAFF.

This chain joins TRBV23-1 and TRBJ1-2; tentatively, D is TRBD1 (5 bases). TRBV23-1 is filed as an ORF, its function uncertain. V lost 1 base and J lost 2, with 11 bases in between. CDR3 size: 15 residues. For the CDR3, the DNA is TGCGCCAGCAGTCAATTTATGAAGGGGAACTATGGCTACACCTTC. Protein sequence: CASSQFMKGNYGYTF.

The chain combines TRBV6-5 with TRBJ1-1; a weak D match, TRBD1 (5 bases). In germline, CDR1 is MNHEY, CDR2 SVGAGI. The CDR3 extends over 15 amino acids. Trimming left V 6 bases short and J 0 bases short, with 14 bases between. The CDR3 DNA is TGTGCCAGCAGCGGAACAGGATGGATGAACACTGAAGCTTTCTTT. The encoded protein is CASSGTGWMNTEAFF.